These 6 T cell receptor beta chains were all obtained from the same sample, sequenced in a study of shared clonotypes between healthy human individuals. TCRdb's table, derived via immunoSEQ multiplex PCR, lists solely in-frame clones and lacks some. The sample has fewer than 3 million clones, 92% seen once. Sequenced sample: naive CD4+ T cells from PBMCs. Subset: CD45RA+ positively selected. These receptors were taken from a man between 18 and 35 years old in good health. Some clones in this sample may be carry-over from other donors' samples.

This clone was found once. The V and J genes are TRBV7-2 and TRBJ2-2; TRBD2 might be the D (5 bases). The V gene lost 4 bases and the J gene lost 0 bases, with 12 bases spanning the gap. There are 16 residues in the CDR3. Germline V gives CDR1 SGHTA, CDR2 FQGNSA. The CDR3 loop reads CASSSYSLANTGELFF. CDR3 sequence (DNA): TGTGCCAGCAGCTCCTATTCACTAGCGAACACCGGGGAGCTGTTTTTT.

In DNA, the CDR3 is TGTGCCACCCTCAGTCGGCCAGGGGGCGGGGAGACCCAGTACTTC. Translation: CATLSRPGGGETQYF. V gene TRBV19 combines with J gene TRBJ2-5; TRBD1 matches at 8 bases. The CDR3 covers 15 residues. J lost 5 bases, V lost 10 bases, and 15 bases had no gene match. The germline gives CDR1 LNHDA, CDR2 SQIVND (reference sequence).

V and J are TRBV11-2 and TRBJ2-4, with unresolved D. The CDR3 runs to 13 residues. V was cut by 0 bases and J by 8 bases, with 8 bases left in between. The V gene's germline CDR1 is SGHAT and CDR2 FQNNGV. The DNA for the CDR3 is TGTGCCAGCAGCTTAGAAGCCCTGGACATTCAGTACTTC. Its protein product is CASSLEALDIQYF.

The chain uses TRBV11-2 and TRBJ1-2, with TRBD1 identical over 7 bases. J gave up 7 bases and V 3 bases, and 8 bases lay outside the gene matches. This CDR3 is built from 14 residues. Germline V CDR1 and CDR2: SGHAT, FQNNGV. CDR3 sequence (DNA): TGTGCCAGCAGCTTCGGTGACAGGGTCTCTGGCTACACCTTC. It specifies CASSFGDRVSGYTF.

V is TRBV5-1 and J is TRBJ2-7; 9 bases map to TRBD1. Germline V CDR1 and CDR2: SGHRS, YFSETQ. V lost 4 bases to trimming and J lost 1 base; unmatched junction nucleotides: 9. This CDR3 region has 16 residues. CDR3 sequence reads: CASSPTGGRLSYEQYF. The CDR3 DNA reads as TGCGCCAGCAGCCCGACAGGGGGTCGTTTATCCTACGAGCAGTACTTC.

The rearrangement links TRBV2 to TRBJ1-5; 9 nucleotides align to TRBD1. CDR1 and CDR2 from the germline V gene are SNHLY and FYNNEI. With V trimmed by 4 bases and J by 11 bases, 9 bases remained unmatched. CDR3 size: 14 residues. The CDR3 reads CASSAGTGMTSQHF. CDR3 DNA: TGTGCCAGCAGTGCCGGGACAGGGATGACGTCCCAGCATTTT.